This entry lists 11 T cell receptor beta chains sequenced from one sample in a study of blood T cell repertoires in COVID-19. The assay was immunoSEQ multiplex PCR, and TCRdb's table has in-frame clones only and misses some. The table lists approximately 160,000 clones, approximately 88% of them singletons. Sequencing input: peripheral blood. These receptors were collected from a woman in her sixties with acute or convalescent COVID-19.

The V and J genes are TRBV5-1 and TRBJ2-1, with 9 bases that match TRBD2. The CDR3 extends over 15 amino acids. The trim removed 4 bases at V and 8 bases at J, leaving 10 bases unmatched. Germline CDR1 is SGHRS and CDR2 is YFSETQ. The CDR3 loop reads CASSRPGLAFDEQFF. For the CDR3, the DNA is TGCGCCAGCAGCAGACCGGGACTAGCTTTCGATGAGCAGTTCTTC.

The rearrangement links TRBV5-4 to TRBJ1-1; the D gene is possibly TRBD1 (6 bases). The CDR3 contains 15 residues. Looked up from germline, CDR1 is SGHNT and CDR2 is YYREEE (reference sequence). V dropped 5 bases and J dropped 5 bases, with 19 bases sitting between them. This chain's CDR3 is CASSQGGGRRTEAFF. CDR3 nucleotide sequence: TGTGCCAGCAGTCAAGGGGGGGGCCGCAGGACTGAAGCTTTCTTT.

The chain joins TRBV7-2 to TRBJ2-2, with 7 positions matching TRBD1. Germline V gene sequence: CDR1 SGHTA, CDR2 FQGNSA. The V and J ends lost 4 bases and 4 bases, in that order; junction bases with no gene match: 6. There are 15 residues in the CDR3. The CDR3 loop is CASSSRGPGTGELFF. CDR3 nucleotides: TGTGCCAGCAGCTCGAGGGGGCCCGGCACCGGGGAGCTGTTTTTT.

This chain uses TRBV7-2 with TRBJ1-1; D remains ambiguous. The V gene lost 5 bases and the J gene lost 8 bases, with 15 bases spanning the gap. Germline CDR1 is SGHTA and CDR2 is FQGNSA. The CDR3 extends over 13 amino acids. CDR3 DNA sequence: TGTGCCAGCAGCCCGACTTTAGCATCGGAAGCTTTCTTT. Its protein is CASSPTLASEAFF.

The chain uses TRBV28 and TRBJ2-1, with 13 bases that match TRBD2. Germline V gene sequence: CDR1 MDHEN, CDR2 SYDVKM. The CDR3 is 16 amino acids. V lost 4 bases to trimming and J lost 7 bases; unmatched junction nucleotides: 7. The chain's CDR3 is CASSSALAGGRNEQFF. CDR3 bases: TGTGCCAGCAGTTCCGCACTAGCGGGGGGGCGAAATGAGCAGTTCTTC. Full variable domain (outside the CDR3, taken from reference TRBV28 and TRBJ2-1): DVKVTQSSRYLVKRTGEKVFLECVQDMDHENMFWYRQDPGLGLRLIYFSYDVKMKEKGDIPEGYSVSREKKERFSLILESASTNQTSMYLCASSSALAGGRNEQFFGPGTRLTVL.

The CDR3 coding sequence is TGTGCCAGCAGCCAAGTCGGCGGGGGGAACTACAATGAGCAGTTCTTC. It translates to CASSQVGGGNYNEQFF. This sequence joins TRBV3-1 (or the pseudogene TRBV3-2) and TRBJ2-1, with 8 positions matching TRBD2. V lost 1 base to trimming and J lost 3 bases; unmatched junction nucleotides: 5. The CDR3 runs 16 residues. The germline CDR1 and CDR2 sequences are LGHDT and YNNKEL (reference sequence).

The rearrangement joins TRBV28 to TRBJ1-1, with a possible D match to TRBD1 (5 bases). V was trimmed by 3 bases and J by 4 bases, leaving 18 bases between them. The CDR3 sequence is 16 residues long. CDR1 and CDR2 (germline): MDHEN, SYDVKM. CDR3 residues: CASSFSRSRGGTEAFF. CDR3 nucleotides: TGTGCCAGCAGTTTCTCGAGGAGTCGGGGGGGCACTGAAGCTTTCTTT.

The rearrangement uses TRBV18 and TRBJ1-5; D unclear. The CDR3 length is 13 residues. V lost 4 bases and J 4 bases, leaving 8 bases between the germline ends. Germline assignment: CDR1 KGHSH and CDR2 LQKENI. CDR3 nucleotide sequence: TGTGCCAGCTCACAGGCAGGAAATCAGCCCCAGCATTTT. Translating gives CASSQAGNQPQHF.

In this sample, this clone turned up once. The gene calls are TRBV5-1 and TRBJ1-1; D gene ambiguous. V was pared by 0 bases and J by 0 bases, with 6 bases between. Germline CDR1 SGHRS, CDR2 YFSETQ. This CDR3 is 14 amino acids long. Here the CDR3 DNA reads TGCGCCAGCAGCTTGGACAGAATGAACACTGAAGCTTTCTTT. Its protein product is CASSLDRMNTEAFF. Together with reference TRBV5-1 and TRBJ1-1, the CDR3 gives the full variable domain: KAGVTQTPRYLIKTRGQQVTLSCSPISGHRSVSWYQQTPGQGLQFLFEYFSETQRNKGNFPGRFSGRQFSNSRSEMNVSTLELGDSALYLCASSLDRMNTEAFFGQGTRLTVV.

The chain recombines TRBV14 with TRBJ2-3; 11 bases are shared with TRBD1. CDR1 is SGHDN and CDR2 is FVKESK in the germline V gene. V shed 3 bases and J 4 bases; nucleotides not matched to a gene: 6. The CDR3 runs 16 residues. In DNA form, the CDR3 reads TGTGCCAGCAGCCAGTTGTGGACAGGGGGCGCAGATACGCAGTATTTT. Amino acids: CASSQLWTGGADTQYF. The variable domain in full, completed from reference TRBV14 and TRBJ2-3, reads EAGVTQFPSHSVIEKGQTVTLRCDPISGHDNLYWYRRVMGKEIKFLLHFVKESKQDESGMPNNRFLAERTGGTYSTLKVQPAELEDSGVYFCASSQLWTGGADTQYFGPGTRLTVL.

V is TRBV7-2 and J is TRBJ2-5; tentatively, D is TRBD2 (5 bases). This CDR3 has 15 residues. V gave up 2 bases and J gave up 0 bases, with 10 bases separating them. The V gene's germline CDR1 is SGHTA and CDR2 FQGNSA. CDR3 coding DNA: TGTGCCAGCAGCTTAAGAGGGCATAACCAAGAGACCCAGTACTTC. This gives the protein CASSLRGHNQETQYF.